The next 25 T cell receptor beta chains were all read from a single sample in a study of T cells after yellow fever vaccination. TCRdb re-called the 5' RACE reads through MiXCR, storing one row per CDR3 protein. Of some 500,000 distinct CDR3 sequences listed, approximately 13% are singletons. Sequenced here: PBMCs, sampled on the day of the yellow fever booster vaccination. These receptors all stem from a man younger than 40 who received the YFV17D yellow fever vaccine.

In its sample, this clonotype was seen a few times. This chain links TRBV27 with TRBJ2-1; 13 bases line up with TRBD2. Trimming cost V 4 bases and J 10 bases; bases outside gene matches: 28. Germline V lookup: CDR1 MNHEY, CDR2 SMNVEV (reference sequence). The CDR3 is 22 amino acids. Here the CDR3 DNA reads TGTGCCAGCAGTTCTATCATCCCGGACAGGGGCTATACTAGCGGGAGGGCCAGGGAGCAGTTCTTC. This encodes CASSSIIPDRGYTSGRAREQFF.

The V gene is TRBV20-1, the J gene TRBJ2-2; the D call may be TRBD1 or TRBD2 (5 bases each). The CDR3 totals 16 residues. Germline loops: CDR1 DFQATT, CDR2 SNEGSKA (reference sequence). Trimming shortened V by 0 bases and J by 4 bases, and 15 bases separated the two germline ends. The CDR3 sequence: CSAREAGTTGTGELFF. CDR3 coding DNA: TGCAGTGCTAGAGAGGCCGGGACCACCGGCACCGGGGAGCTGTTTTTT.

This clonotype was seen many times. This chain links TRBV20-1 with TRBJ1-3; 8 bases agree with TRBD1. This CDR3 is 14 amino acids long. Germline V lookup: CDR1 DFQATT, CDR2 SNEGSKA (reference sequence). V shed 6 bases and J 0 bases; nucleotides not matched to a gene: 4. CDR3 region: CSADGTGSGNTIYF. In DNA form, the CDR3 reads TGCAGTGCGGATGGGACAGGCTCTGGAAACACCATATATTTT.

About this clonotype itself: A much larger clone lies one base from this, so it may be a read error. This sequence joins TRBV4-3 and TRBJ2-7, with a weak D call TRBD2 (6 bases). Germline lookup yields CDR1 LGHNA and CDR2 YSLEER. The ends were cut back, 4 bases at V and 5 bases at J, with 12 bases in the middle. The CDR3 is 13 amino acids. CDR3 nucleotide sequence: TGCGCCAGCAGCCGACCCGGGGAGGACGAGCAGTACTTC. Its translation is CASSRPGEDEQYF.

Regarding this clonotype: The junction does not match germline at one end; this may be a read error. This sequence joins TRBV4-3 and TRBJ2-1; the D gene is possibly TRBD2 (5 bases). The CDR3 length is 16 residues. In germline, CDR1 is LGHNA, CDR2 YSLEER. In DNA form, the CDR3 reads TGCGCCAGCAGCCCCTCCGGGCTAGCCTCCTCCAATGAGCAGTTCTTC. It translates to CASSPSGLASSNEQFF.

This clonotype has only a few counts. The chain has TRBV28 and TRBJ2-7; 7 bases are shared with TRBD2. The CDR3 contains 13 residues. Per the germline V gene, CDR1 is MDHEN and CDR2 is SYDVKM. V lost 10 bases to trimming and J lost 5 bases; unmatched junction nucleotides: 11. This CDR3 is CATGRGDVHEQYF. The CDR3 nucleotides are TGTGCCACGGGTCGGGGGGATGTCCACGAGCAGTACTTC.

This clonotype was detected a few times. The rearrangement joins TRBV28 to TRBJ2-2, with D perhaps matching TRBD1 (6 bases). The V end lost 6 bases, the J end lost 7 bases, and 12 bases lay between the germline ends. The CDR3 contains 13 residues. CDR1 is MDHEN, CDR2 SYDVKM, per germline. CDR3 in DNA: TGTGCCAGCAGGCCAGGGGCGGTCGGGGAGCTGTTTTTT. This translates into CASRPGAVGELFF.

The chain joins TRBV28 to TRBJ1-4; TRBD1 matches at 7 bases. Trimming cost V 3 bases and J 4 bases; bases outside gene matches: 11. The CDR3 consists of 17 residues. Germline V CDR1 and CDR2: MDHEN, SYDVKM. For the CDR3, the DNA is TGTGCCAGCAGTTTTTTAGGGCTAGGACAGGTTAATGAAAAACTGTTTTTT. It translates to CASSFLGLGQVNEKLFF.

This clonotype was seen a handful of times. V gene TRBV20-1 combines with J gene TRBJ2-2; 7 nucleotides line up with TRBD2. Germline values: CDR1 DFQATT, CDR2 SNEGSKA (reference sequence). V lost 3 bases to trimming and J lost 7 bases; unmatched junction nucleotides: 14. This CDR3 contains 16 residues. The chain's CDR3 is CSASSSGGSILGELFF. The CDR3 nucleotides read TGCAGTGCTAGTTCGTCCGGCGGGAGTATTCTCGGGGAGCTGTTTTTT.

This clonotype has a handful of counts. V usage is TRBV11-2 and J usage is TRBJ2-7; 8 positions agree with TRBD1. J was trimmed by 3 bases and V by 5 bases; bases with no gene match: 9. CDR3 length: 15 residues. Germline V lookup: CDR1 SGHAT, CDR2 FQNNGV. The CDR3 spells CASSGWTGKDYEQYF. The CDR3 DNA reads TGTGCCAGCAGCGGGTGGACAGGGAAAGACTACGAGCAGTACTTC. Full variable domain (rest looked up from reference TRBV11-2 and TRBJ2-7): EAGVAQSPRYKIIEKRQSVAFWCNPISGHATLYWYQQILGQGPKLLIQFQNNGVVDDSQLPKDRFSAERLKGVDSTLKIQPAKLEDSAVYLCASSGWTGKDYEQYFGPGTRLTVT.

This rearrangement joins TRBV23-1 to TRBJ2-1, with TRBD1 identical over 10 bases. TRBV23-1 is identified as an open reading frame with a role that is uncertain. V gave up 3 bases and J gave up 2 bases; unmatched junction bases: 1. The length of the CDR3 is 15 residues. The CDR3 DNA sequence: TGCGCCAGCAGTCAGGGACAGGGGACCTACAATGAGCAGTTCTTC. Translating gives CASSQGQGTYNEQFF.

This clonotype was seen a few times. The rearrangement links TRBV7-8 to TRBJ1-2; TRBD1 is a possible D gene (5 bases). CDR1 and CDR2 from the germline V gene are SGHVS and FQNEAQ. The ends were cut back, 4 bases at V and 4 bases at J, with 16 bases in the middle. CDR3 size: 15 residues. CDR3: CASSSQLDTAYGYTF. The CDR3 bases are TGTGCCAGCAGCTCACAACTGGACACCGCCTATGGCTACACCTTC.

This clonotype was counted between two and nine times. Here the CDR3 reads CASSPGQGANTEAFF. In nucleotides, the CDR3 is TGCGCCAGCAGCCCGGGACAGGGGGCGAACACTGAAGCTTTCTTT. V usage is TRBV5-1 and J usage is TRBJ1-1; 12 bases match TRBD1. Per the germline V gene, CDR1 is SGHRS and CDR2 is YFSETQ. V lost 4 bases, J lost 1 base, and 2 bases stayed unmatched. The CDR3 is 15 amino acids. The variable domain in full, with the rest retrieved from reference TRBV5-1 and TRBJ1-1, is KAGVTQTPRYLIKTRGQQVTLSCSPISGHRSVSWYQQTPGQGLQFLFEYFSETQRNKGNFPGRFSGRQFSNSRSEMNVSTLELGDSALYLCASSPGQGANTEAFFGQGTRLTVV.

This clonotype was detected a few times. For the CDR3, the DNA is TGCAGTGCTGAGAGAGCGGGAGGTCGGCAAGAGACCCAGTACTTC. Amino acids: CSAERAGGRQETQYF. The V call is TRBV20-1, the J call TRBJ2-5; 9 positions agree with TRBD2. With 5 bases clipped from V and 2 bases from J, the junction kept 9 bases outside the gene matches. Germline assignment: CDR1 DFQATT and CDR2 SNEGSKA (reference sequence). The CDR3 sequence is 15 residues long.

The rearrangement uses TRBV9 and TRBJ2-3; D ambiguous. Trimming took 3 bases from V and 4 from J, leaving 9 bases between them. Germline values: CDR1 SGDLS, CDR2 YYNGEE. CDR3 length: 13 residues. The CDR3 region is CASSGFIADTQYF. The CDR3 DNA sequence: TGTGCCAGCAGCGGGTTCATCGCAGATACGCAGTATTTT.

This chain uses TRBV3-1 with TRBJ2-3; 9 bases are shared with TRBD2. The V segment lost 4 bases and the J segment 4 bases; nucleotides outside the gene matches: 6. The germline V gene encodes CDR1 LGHDT and CDR2 YNNKEL (reference sequence). The CDR3 runs 15 residues. CDR3 DNA: TGTGCCAGCAGCCGGAGCGGGAGGCTCGCAGATACGCAGTATTTT. Amino acids: CASSRSGRLADTQYF.

This clonotype was picked up a small number of times. The rearrangement links TRBV4-3 to TRBJ1-1, with D possibly matching TRBD1 (5 bases). Looked up from germline, CDR1 is LGHNA and CDR2 is YSLEER. The CDR3 has 15 residues. The V and J ends lost 0 bases and 3 bases respectively, with 11 bases between them. The CDR3 region is CASSQDEGKHTEAFF. CDR3 in DNA: TGCGCCAGCAGCCAAGATGAGGGGAAACACACTGAAGCTTTCTTT.

V gene TRBV2 combines with J gene TRBJ1-5; no reliable D call. Deletions cut 6 bases from V and 5 bases from J, with 11 bases between. Germline CDR1 is SNHLY and CDR2 is FYNNEI. The CDR3 length is 13 residues. CDR3 loop: CASRGGRDQPQHF. CDR3 nucleotide sequence: TGTGCCAGCAGGGGAGGGCGAGATCAGCCCCAGCATTTT.

The V call is TRBV27, the J call TRBJ2-5; no clear D gene. V shed 6 bases and J shed 3 bases, with 14 bases lying between them. In germline, CDR1 is MNHEY, CDR2 SMNVEV (reference sequence). CDR3 length: 14 residues. The CDR3 DNA reads TGTGCCAGCAGACCCCTGGGCGGCGAAGAGACCCAGTACTTC. Translation: CASRPLGGEETQYF.

Ten or more counts support this clonotype. The chain uses TRBV11-2 and TRBJ1-3; no clear D gene. The CDR3 totals 14 residues. CDR1 SGHAT and CDR2 FQNNGV come from the germline V gene. V was trimmed by 4 bases and J by 4 bases, leaving 11 bases between them. The CDR3 DNA reads TGTGCCAGCAGCTCTATTAGGGCAGGAAACACCATATATTTT. Translation gives CASSSIRAGNTIYF.

The chain is built from TRBV20-1 and TRBJ2-1, with TRBD2 as a possible D gene (5 bases). Trimming stripped 3 bases from V and 0 bases from J, with 21 bases between. The CDR3 is 18 residues long. Germline lookup yields CDR1 DFQATT and CDR2 SNEGSKA (reference sequence). The CDR3 coding sequence is TGCAGTGCTAGTCTCCCCCCCGGGATGAGGAGCTCCTACAATGAGCAGTTCTTC. As protein: CSASLPPGMRSSYNEQFF.

The chain links TRBV20-1 to TRBJ2-4; D call uncertain. This CDR3 has 15 amino acids. V was cut by 2 bases and J by 0 bases, with 11 bases left in between. Germline V gives CDR1 DFQATT, CDR2 SNEGSKA (reference sequence). The CDR3 sequence: CSARKPSLAKNIQYF. The CDR3 DNA reads TGCAGTGCTAGAAAGCCATCCCTAGCCAAAAACATTCAGTACTTC.

The chain links TRBV5-6 to TRBJ2-2, with TRBD1 identical over 9 bases. The CDR3 covers 16 residues. V lost 2 bases to trimming and J lost 5 bases; unmatched junction nucleotides: 7. Germline CDR1 is SGHDT and CDR2 is YYEEEE. CDR3 in amino acids: CASSLPGQGLTGELFF. The CDR3 nucleotides read TGTGCCAGCAGCTTACCGGGACAGGGACTTACCGGGGAGCTGTTTTTT.

The chain recombines TRBV27 with TRBJ2-4, with D perhaps matching TRBD1 (5 bases). There are 16 residues in the CDR3. Germline values: CDR1 MNHEY, CDR2 SMNVEV (reference sequence). With 5 bases removed from V and 6 bases from J, the gap between germline ends came to 20 bases. The chain's CDR3 is CASSLDLTRATNIQYF. The CDR3 nucleotides read TGTGCCAGCAGTCTCGACCTCACCAGGGCAACAAACATTCAGTACTTC.

The chain uses TRBV7-2 and TRBJ2-7; TRBD2 is a possible D gene (5 bases). V was clipped by 2 bases and J by 3 bases, with 14 bases between them. There are 15 residues in the CDR3. Per the germline V gene, CDR1 is SGHTA and CDR2 is FQGNSA. The CDR3 DNA follows: TGTGCCAGCAGCTTAAGTCGAGGGCCGGACTACGAGCAGTACTTC. Encoded protein: CASSLSRGPDYEQYF.